Below are 19 T cell receptor beta chains sequenced from a single sample in a study of control samples from healthy donors and cancer patients (dated by TCRdb to the early 2020s). Library preparation was by the immunoSEQ multiplex PCR assay. TCRdb holds this immuneACCESS table with in-frame rearrangements only. Some clones are missing; in checked studies, unresolved V genes explain under half, and the rest has no known cause. The sample yields about 53,000 clones; 87% were counted once. The ten largest clonotypes hold more than 13% of the sample. Sequenced sample: PBMCs. These receptors were obtained from a man between 60 and 75 years old with head and neck cancer.

The chain couples TRBV3-1 (or the pseudogene TRBV3-2) to TRBJ2-7; D gene unclear. Deletions cut 3 bases from V and 2 bases from J, with 11 bases between. Per the germline V gene, CDR1 is LGHDT and CDR2 is YNNKEL (reference sequence). The CDR3 extends over 14 amino acids. The CDR3, as DNA: TGTGCCAGCAGCCAGTGGGTCCTACCCTACGAGCAGTACTTC. It translates to CASSQWVLPYEQYF.

As to this clone: No conserved phenylalanine or tryptophan ends this CDR3, so it is likely a read error. The DNA is left out, because the CDR3 cannot be placed on it with certainty; the CDR3 is given as TCRdb lists it. This chain uses TRBV28 with TRBJ1-2; TRBD1, as called in the table, went unchecked against the DNA. Looked up from germline, CDR1 is MDHEN and CDR2 is SYDVKM. With termini counted, the CDR3 has 10 amino acids. The CDR3 reads CASSGTGFQV.

The chain employs TRBV5-1 and TRBJ1-1; D is perhaps TRBD1 (5 bases). The CDR3 totals 13 residues. Trimming shortened V by 5 bases and J by 1 base, and 9 bases separated the two germline ends. The germline CDR1 and CDR2 sequences are SGHRS and YFSETQ. CDR3 nucleotides: TGCGCCAGCAGTACTACAGGGAACACTGAAGCTTTCTTT. Its translation: CASSTTGNTEAFF. The whole variable domain, filled in from reference TRBV5-1 and TRBJ1-1, reads KAGVTQTPRYLIKTRGQQVTLSCSPISGHRSVSWYQQTPGQGLQFLFEYFSETQRNKGNFPGRFSGRQFSNSRSEMNVSTLELGDSALYLCASSTTGNTEAFFGQGTRLTVV.

The chain joins TRBV7-3 to TRBJ2-1; 10 nucleotides match TRBD2. Germline V lookup: CDR1 SGHTA, CDR2 FQGTGA. The V segment lost 0 bases and the J segment 6 bases; nucleotides outside the gene matches: 8. This CDR3 region has 17 residues. CDR3 sequence: CASSLTIRVAGGNEQFF. The CDR3 DNA is TGTGCCAGCAGCTTAACCATAAGAGTAGCGGGGGGCAATGAGCAGTTCTTC.

V is TRBV28 and J is TRBJ1-4, with TRBD1 identical over 7 bases. The V gene end was trimmed by 3 bases and the J gene end by 7 bases; junction bases not matched to a gene: 11. Germline V gene data show CDR1 as MDHEN and CDR2 as SYDVKM. CDR3 length: 16 residues. The CDR3: CASSLSTGAGGEKLFF. CDR3 sequence (DNA): TGTGCCAGCAGTTTGTCTACAGGGGCGGGTGGTGAAAAACTGTTTTTT.

This clone was observed a few times. This chain links TRBV28 with TRBJ2-1; possibly TRBD2 for D (5 bases). In germline, CDR1 is MDHEN, CDR2 SYDVKM. V was pared by 4 bases and J by 10 bases, with 11 bases between. This CDR3 spans 12 amino acids. CDR3 region: CASSSGIHEQFF. The CDR3 nucleotides read TGTGCCAGCAGTTCCGGGATCCACGAGCAGTTCTTC.

This chain uses TRBV7-2 with TRBJ1-6; D uncertain. This CDR3 region has 14 residues. Germline V gives CDR1 SGHTA, CDR2 FQGNSA. The germline V and J ends were trimmed by 2 bases and 1 base, with 3 bases remaining between them. This chain's CDR3 is CASSLTSYNSPLHF. CDR3 sequence (DNA): TGTGCCAGCAGCTTAACTTCCTATAATTCACCCCTCCACTTT.

This clone was seen a handful of times. The J gene is TRBJ1-5, the V gene TRBV27; D gene unclear. The CDR3 runs to 13 residues. Trimming cost V 3 bases and J 2 bases, with 5 bases left between them. Germline lookup yields CDR1 MNHEY and CDR2 SMNVEV (reference sequence). The CDR3 is CASSLMRNQPQHF. CDR3 in DNA: TGTGCCAGCAGTTTGATGCGCAATCAGCCCCAGCATTTT.

In its sample, this clone was seen a few times. J is TRBJ2-1 and V is TRBV28, with D hard to call. The CDR3 consists of 12 residues. From germline, CDR1 is MDHEN and CDR2 SYDVKM. V lost 6 bases, J lost 8 bases, and 11 bases lay in between. In nucleotides, the CDR3 is TGTGCCAGCAGCGCCGGTATTCATGAGCAGTTCTTC. This sequence encodes CASSAGIHEQFF.

This chain connects TRBV13 to TRBJ1-6, with no clear D. Germline lookup yields CDR1 PRHDT and CDR2 FYEKMQ (reference sequence). The CDR3 runs 12 residues. Trimming shortened V by 2 bases and J by 4 bases, and 0 bases separated the two germline ends. CDR3 region: CASSLYNSPLHF. The DNA for the CDR3 is TGTGCCAGCAGCTTATATAATTCACCCCTCCACTTT.

This clone was recorded a few times. The chain combines TRBV2 with TRBJ2-1, with a possible D match to TRBD2 (5 bases). The CDR3 length is 15 residues. The ends were cut back, 6 bases at V and 0 bases at J, with 12 bases in the middle. CDR1 is SNHLY, CDR2 FYNNEI, per germline. Written as DNA, the CDR3 is TGTGCCAGCAGAAAAAGCGGACTCTCCTACAATGAGCAGTTCTTC. Translation gives CASRKSGLSYNEQFF. Complete variable domain (other parts from reference TRBV2 and TRBJ2-1): EPEVTQTPSHQVTQMGQEVILRCVPISNHLYFYWYRQILGQKVEFLVSFYNNEISEKSEIFDDQFSVERPDGSNFTLKIRSTKLEDSAMYFCASRKSGLSYNEQFFGPGTRLTVL.

V usage is TRBV6-5 and J usage is TRBJ2-2, with 7 bases aligning to TRBD1. The CDR3 has 15 amino acids. J lost 5 bases, V lost 6 bases, and 9 bases had no gene match. CDR1 is MNHEY and CDR2 is SVGAGI in the germline V gene. The CDR3 here is CASSPDRARTGELFF. The CDR3 DNA sequence: TGTGCCAGCAGCCCCGACAGGGCGCGGACCGGGGAGCTGTTTTTT.

The chain is built from TRBV9 and TRBJ1-2; TRBD1 matches at 10 bases. CDR3 length equals 16 residues. The trim removed 3 bases at V and 4 bases at J, leaving 9 bases unmatched. Per the germline V gene, CDR1 is SGDLS and CDR2 is YYNGEE. The CDR3 DNA sequence: TGTGCCAGCAGCGCCGGGACAGGGGCGGGTGGCTATGGCTACACCTTC. Its protein product is CASSAGTGAGGYGYTF.

This chain connects TRBV2 to TRBJ1-1, with TRBD1 identical over 8 bases. After removal of 8 bases from V and 1 base from J, the junction contained 12 bases not matched to a gene. Germline V CDR1 and CDR2: SNHLY, FYNNEI. The CDR3 covers 16 residues. CDR3 sequence: CASQGRGLLRNTEAFF. CDR3 in DNA: TGTGCCAGCCAGGGCAGGGGGCTCCTAAGGAACACTGAAGCTTTCTTT. Drawing the rest from reference TRBV2 and TRBJ1-1, the complete variable domain is EPEVTQTPSHQVTQMGQEVILRCVPISNHLYFYWYRQILGQKVEFLVSFYNNEISEKSEIFDDQFSVERPDGSNFTLKIRSTKLEDSAMYFCASQGRGLLRNTEAFFGQGTRLTVV.

The V and J genes are TRBV28 and TRBJ1-2; maybe TRBD1 (6 bases). V was cut by 3 bases and J by 4 bases, with 9 bases left in between. The CDR3 totals 13 residues. CDR1 is MDHEN, CDR2 SYDVKM, per germline. This CDR3 reads CASSFRGGYGYTF. CDR3 coding DNA: TGTGCCAGCAGTTTTCGAGGGGGCTATGGCTACACCTTC.

Here the CDR3 reads CASSLYRGMVQPQHF. The CDR3 DNA reads TGTGCCAGCAGCTTGTACAGAGGGATGGTTCAGCCCCAGCATTTT. The chain carries TRBV7-8 and TRBJ1-5; no definite D call. Looked up from germline, CDR1 is SGHVS and CDR2 is FQNEAQ. V was shortened by 3 bases and J by 6 bases, with 15 bases between the two germline ends. This CDR3 comprises 15 residues.

Written as DNA, the CDR3 is TGCGCCAGCAGCTATGGCGGGAAACAAGAGACCCAGTACTTC. Protein product: CASSYGGKQETQYF. The chain employs TRBV5-1 and TRBJ2-5; tentatively, D is TRBD2 (6 bases). The CDR3 consists of 14 residues. Trimming left V 3 bases short and J 2 bases short, with 11 bases between. Germline V gene sequence: CDR1 SGHRS, CDR2 YFSETQ.

V gene TRBV20-1 combines with J gene TRBJ2-5, with 8 bases matching TRBD2. The CDR3 is made up of 15 amino acids. The ends lost 3 bases at V and 2 bases at J; junction bases unmatched: 8. Germline V gene data show CDR1 as DFQATT and CDR2 as SNEGSKA (reference sequence). CDR3 DNA sequence: TGCAGTGCTAGTATTTCACTAGCGGCACAAGAGACCCAGTACTTC. Residues: CSASISLAAQETQYF.

The CDR3 nucleotides are TGTGCCAGCAGCTCCTTCCTCCGACCGGAATCTGGAAACACCATATATTTT. It specifies CASSSFLRPESGNTIYF. This chain joins TRBV28 and TRBJ1-3; D unclear. Germline V gene lookup returns CDR1 MDHEN and CDR2 SYDVKM. The length of the CDR3 is 17 residues. Trimming cost V 6 bases and J 1 base, with 19 bases left between them.